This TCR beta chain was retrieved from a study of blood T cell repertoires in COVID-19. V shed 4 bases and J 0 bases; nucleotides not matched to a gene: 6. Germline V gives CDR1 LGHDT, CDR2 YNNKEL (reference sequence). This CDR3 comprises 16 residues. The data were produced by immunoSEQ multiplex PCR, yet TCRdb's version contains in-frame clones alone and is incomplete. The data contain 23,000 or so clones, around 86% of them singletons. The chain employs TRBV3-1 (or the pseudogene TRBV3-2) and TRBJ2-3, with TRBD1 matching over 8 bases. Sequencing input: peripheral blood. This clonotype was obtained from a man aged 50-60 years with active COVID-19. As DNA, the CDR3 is TGTGCCAGCAGCCCGGGGACAGGTGCTAGCACAGATACGCAGTATTTT. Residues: CASSPGTGASTDTQYF.